These 31 T cell receptor beta chains share one sample of origin, sequenced in a study of blood T cell repertoires in COVID-19. The table came from immunoSEQ multiplex PCR; TCRdb's copy has only in-frame clones and leaves some out. The repertoire holds approximately 50,000 clones, about 90% seen once, with 6.5% in the top ten. Sequenced material: peripheral blood. The source of these receptors is a man aged 45-60 years with active COVID-19.

The V gene is TRBV3-1 (or the pseudogene TRBV3-2), the J gene TRBJ2-1; perhaps TRBD2 as D (6 bases). CDR3 length: 17 residues. The germline V gene encodes CDR1 LGHDT and CDR2 YNNKEL (reference sequence). V lost 0 bases and J lost 2, with 14 bases in between. The CDR3: CASSQDSTAGAYNEQFF. In nucleotides, the CDR3 is TGTGCCAGCAGCCAAGATTCCACAGCGGGTGCCTACAATGAGCAGTTCTTC.

V and J are TRBV28 and TRBJ1-5; 7 nucleotides agree with TRBD1. The trim removed 6 bases at V and 5 bases at J, leaving 10 bases unmatched. Germline CDR1 reads MDHEN; CDR2 reads SYDVKM. The CDR3 covers 15 residues. CDR3 protein: CASSLQGIRDQPQHF. The CDR3 coding sequence is TGTGCCAGCAGCCTACAGGGGATTAGGGATCAGCCCCAGCATTTT.

This chain connects TRBV6-1 to TRBJ2-7; D remains unclear. The V gene lost 2 bases and the J gene lost 3 bases, with 11 bases spanning the gap. Germline V gene data show CDR1 as MNHNS and CDR2 as SASEGT. The CDR3 covers 14 residues. DNA of the CDR3: TGTGCCAGCAGTGAAAATTTACAGTACTACGAGCAGTACTTC. Amino acid sequence: CASSENLQYYEQYF.

CDR3 protein: CASSVRQGFTEAFF. The CDR3 DNA sequence: TGTGCCAGTAGTGTCAGACAGGGTTTCACTGAAGCTTTCTTT. The chain employs TRBV19 and TRBJ1-1, with 7 nucleotides matching TRBD1. With 5 bases clipped from V and 4 bases from J, the junction kept 7 bases outside the gene matches. Germline loops: CDR1 LNHDA, CDR2 SQIVND (reference sequence). CDR3 length: 14 residues.

The chain links TRBV5-1 to TRBJ2-1; 10 bases fit TRBD2. Germline V CDR1 and CDR2: SGHRS, YFSETQ. With V trimmed by 3 bases and J by 9 bases, 18 bases remained unmatched. The CDR3 runs 18 residues. CDR3 protein: CASSSQSPLAGAPSEQFF. CDR3 DNA sequence: TGCGCCAGCAGCTCGCAAAGCCCTCTAGCGGGAGCCCCCAGTGAGCAGTTCTTC.

The CDR3 region is CASQEDNRVQKTQYF. The CDR3 nucleotides read TGTGCCAGCCAAGAGGACAACAGGGTGCAGAAGACCCAGTACTTC. The chain employs TRBV5-8 and TRBJ2-5; D possibly corresponds to TRBD1 (6 bases). CDR3 length: 15 residues. Trimming stripped 7 bases from V and 6 bases from J, with 22 bases between. Per the germline V gene, CDR1 is SGHTS and CDR2 is YDEGEE.

The chain links TRBV5-1 to TRBJ2-1, with 14 bases lining up with TRBD2. The junction had 7 bases not matched to a gene; V was cut back by 4 bases and J by 4 bases. The length of the CDR3 is 17 residues. The germline V gene has CDR1 SGHRS and CDR2 YFSETQ. CDR3 sequence (DNA): TGCGCCAGCAGCCCGGGGACTAGCGGGAGCTTTTACAATGAGCAGTTCTTC. Encoded protein: CASSPGTSGSFYNEQFF.

V gene TRBV19 combines with J gene TRBJ2-1; 8 nucleotides agree with TRBD1. CDR1 is LNHDA and CDR2 is SQIVND in the germline V gene (reference sequence). This CDR3 region has 15 residues. The ends lost 7 bases at V and 8 bases at J; junction bases unmatched: 13. The CDR3 nucleotides are TGTGCCAGTACCCATAGACAGGGGAGTATGGATGAGCAGTTCTTC. Amino acids: CASTHRQGSMDEQFF.

The rearrangement links TRBV2 to TRBJ1-3, with 11 bases lining up with TRBD1. CDR3 length equals 15 residues. The junction had 3 bases not matched to a gene; V was cut back by 8 bases and J by 0 bases. Germline CDR1 reads SNHLY; CDR2 reads FYNNEI. The CDR3 loop reads CASSGTGGSGNTIYF. Here the CDR3 DNA reads TGTGCCAGCTCCGGGACAGGGGGCTCTGGAAACACCATATATTTT.

The chain is built from TRBV5-5 and TRBJ2-7, with 11 bases lining up with TRBD1. CDR1 and CDR2 from the germline V gene are SGHKS and YYEKEE (reference sequence). The V gene end was trimmed by 0 bases and the J gene end by 7 bases; junction bases not matched to a gene: 6. The CDR3 contains 15 residues. In nucleotides, the CDR3 is TGTGCCAGCAGCTTGGCAGGACAGGGGGCATGGGAGCAGTACTTC. It codes for CASSLAGQGAWEQYF.

The rearrangement joins TRBV5-6 to TRBJ1-6, with D hard to call. CDR1 is SGHDT and CDR2 is YYEEEE in the germline V gene. Trimming took off 2 bases at V and 4 bases at J, with 10 bases between the two ends. CDR3 length: 15 residues. CDR3 bases: TGTGCCAGCAGCTTTTTACAGAGTTATAATTCACCCCTCCACTTT. Translation gives CASSFLQSYNSPLHF.

The chain combines TRBV4-1 with TRBJ1-1; 8 nucleotides align to TRBD1. CDR1 and CDR2 (germline): MGHRA, YSYEKL. The CDR3 loop spans 15 amino acids. The junction had 6 bases not matched to a gene; V was cut back by 1 base and J by 5 bases. CDR3 amino acids: CASSQAYRGKTEAFF. DNA of the CDR3: TGCGCCAGCAGCCAAGCGTACAGGGGGAAAACTGAAGCTTTCTTT.

The CDR3 region has the DNA TGTGCCAGCAGTTTCGCGGGACAGGACCGGGAGCTGTTTTTT. It specifies CASSFAGQDRELFF. The chain is built from TRBV28 and TRBJ2-2; 8 bases are a match to TRBD1. Germline-derived CDR1 and CDR2 are MDHEN and SYDVKM. The CDR3 is made up of 14 amino acids. V gave up 3 bases and J gave up 9 bases; unmatched junction bases: 6.

The chain couples TRBV27 to TRBJ2-5; the D gene is possibly TRBD2 (6 bases). The CDR3 is made up of 14 amino acids. Germline CDR1 is MNHEY and CDR2 is SMNVEV (reference sequence). Trimming pared 1 base from V and 4 bases from J, leaving 10 bases between. CDR3 protein: CASSLYSGGETQYF. The CDR3 DNA is TGTGCCAGCAGTTTATACTCCGGGGGAGAGACCCAGTACTTC.

The rearrangement uses TRBV19 and TRBJ1-5, with 7 bases that match TRBD1. Germline CDR1 and CDR2: LNHDA and SQIVND (reference sequence). The CDR3 consists of 17 residues. V was pared by 3 bases and J by 5 bases, with 13 bases of the junction left unmatched. The CDR3 region has the DNA TGTGCCAGTAGTATCCTAAGCGACAGGGCAGGAGATCAGCCCCAGCATTTT. Residues: CASSILSDRAGDQPQHF.

V is TRBV7-9 and J is TRBJ1-6; perhaps TRBD1 as D (6 bases). The V gene lost 6 bases and the J gene lost 9 bases, with 15 bases spanning the gap. This CDR3 spans 14 amino acids. Germline V gene data show CDR1 as SEHNR and CDR2 as FQNEAQ (reference sequence). Here the CDR3 DNA reads TGTGCCAGCAGGTCCAGGGGTGAGGGTTCACCCCTCCACTTT. This gives the protein CASRSRGEGSPLHF.

This clone was seen once. J is TRBJ2-3 and V is TRBV7-2, with 7 bases fitting TRBD2. Trimming removed 5 bases from V and 4 bases from J; junction bases left unmatched: 6. Germline V CDR1 and CDR2: SGHTA, FQGNSA. The CDR3 extends over 14 amino acids. CDR3 nucleotides: TGTGCCAGCAGCACCCGGGCGGGAGCAGATACGCAGTATTTT. Translation: CASSTRAGADTQYF.

The V call is TRBV11-1, the J call TRBJ1-1, with a tentative D call TRBD1 (5 bases). Per the germline V gene, CDR1 is SGHAT and CDR2 is FQDESV (reference sequence). V lost 2 bases and J lost 11, with 12 bases in between. The CDR3 totals 12 residues. CDR3 in amino acids: CASSLSTGIAFF. CDR3 DNA: TGTGCCAGCAGCTTATCTACAGGTATTGCTTTCTTT.

The chain combines TRBV11-2 with TRBJ2-1, with 7 nucleotides matching TRBD1. This CDR3 region has 14 residues. The germline V gene has CDR1 SGHAT and CDR2 FQNNGV. The V and J ends lost 6 bases and 0 bases, in that order; junction bases with no gene match: 2. Written as DNA, the CDR3 is TGTGCCAGCAGAAGGGGGCTCTCCTACAATGAGCAGTTCTTC. This sequence encodes CASRRGLSYNEQFF. The variable domain in full, completed from reference TRBV11-2 and TRBJ2-1, reads EAGVAQSPRYKIIEKRQSVAFWCNPISGHATLYWYQQILGQGPKLLIQFQNNGVVDDSQLPKDRFSAERLKGVDSTLKIQPAKLEDSAVYLCASRRGLSYNEQFFGPGTRLTVL.

The gene calls are TRBV12-3 or TRBV12-4 and TRBJ2-2; D is unclear. V lost 8 bases and J lost 6, with 10 bases in between. The CDR3 totals 12 residues. The CDR3 is CASELEAGELFF. CDR3 DNA sequence: TGTGCCAGCGAATTAGAGGCCGGGGAGCTGTTTTTT.

V is TRBV7-2 and J is TRBJ2-7; 7 bases are shared with TRBD2. The germline gives CDR1 SGHTA, CDR2 FQGNSA. The junction had 5 bases not matched to a gene; V was cut back by 6 bases and J by 3 bases. CDR3 size: 13 residues. CDR3 nucleotides: TGTGCCAGCAGGCGTGGGGGGGACTACGAGCAGTACTTC. As protein: CASRRGGDYEQYF.

The sample holds a few counts of this clone. The chain recombines TRBV20-1 with TRBJ2-1; maybe TRBD2 (6 bases). The CDR3 length is 14 residues. Trimming cost V 3 bases and J 7 bases, with 16 bases left between them. Germline V CDR1 and CDR2: DFQATT, SNEGSKA (reference sequence). CDR3 DNA: TGCAGTGCTAGTCTCACCCGGGAGCCAAATGAGCAGTTCTTC. It is translated as CSASLTREPNEQFF.

V is TRBV21-1 and J is TRBJ1-5; TRBD1 was called by the table and not checked on the DNA. TRBV21-1 is a documented pseudogene. The CDR3 spans 16 residues. The CDR3 protein is CASSKPRTDSNQPQHF. The CDR3 DNA sequence: TGTGCCAGCAGCAAACCCAGAACCGATAGCAATCAGCCCCAGCATTTT.

This clone appeared once. V and J are TRBV30 and TRBJ1-1, with 10 bases identical to TRBD1. The CDR3 runs 14 residues. With 1 base clipped from V and 10 bases from J, the junction kept 9 bases outside the gene matches. The V gene's germline CDR1 is GTSNPN and CDR2 SVGIG (reference sequence). Here the CDR3 reads CAWSALDRGSGAFF. CDR3 coding DNA: TGTGCCTGGAGTGCGTTGGACAGGGGGTCGGGAGCTTTCTTT.

The chain is built from TRBV5-1 and TRBJ1-6; tentative D call: TRBD1 (5 bases). The germline gives CDR1 SGHRS, CDR2 YFSETQ. This CDR3 contains 16 residues. Between the trimmed V and J ends, which lost 4 bases and 4 bases, there was a span of 15 bases. CDR3 nucleotide sequence: TGCGCCAGCAGCGACAGCGGGGCCCCATATAATTCACCCCTCCACTTT. Translated, it gives CASSDSGAPYNSPLHF.

The rearrangement uses TRBV5-6 and TRBJ2-1, with D maybe TRBD1 (6 bases). The germline V gene has CDR1 SGHDT and CDR2 YYEEEE. CDR3 length equals 16 residues. Trimming shortened V by 4 bases and J by 0 bases, and 14 bases separated the two germline ends. The CDR3 nucleotides read TGTGCCAGCAGCCTACGGTCACAGGGCTCCTACAATGAGCAGTTCTTC. Protein product: CASSLRSQGSYNEQFF.

The chain is built from TRBV4-1 and TRBJ2-5; possible D gene TRBD1, 5 bases. Germline values: CDR1 MGHRA, CDR2 YSYEKL. Deletions cut 1 base from V and 6 bases from J, with 9 bases between. The CDR3 totals 13 residues. The CDR3 here is CASSQAGLKTQYF. In nucleotides, the CDR3 is TGCGCCAGCAGCCAAGCAGGGTTGAAGACCCAGTACTTC.

This chain links TRBV6-6 with TRBJ2-6; 12 bases line up with TRBD2. Germline CDR1 reads MNHNY; CDR2 reads SVGAGI (reference sequence). The V and J ends lost 6 bases and 2 bases, in that order; junction bases with no gene match: 14. The CDR3 consists of 20 residues. The CDR3 is CASSLTFLLAGGPGANVLTF. The CDR3 DNA reads TGTGCCAGCAGCCTAACCTTCTTACTAGCGGGAGGCCCTGGGGCCAACGTCCTGACTTTC.

This chain uses TRBV25-1 with TRBJ1-1; 7 positions agree with TRBD1. This CDR3 is 13 amino acids long. Unmatched junction bases numbered 5, after V lost 4 bases and J lost 6 bases. CDR1 is MGHDK, CDR2 SYGVNS, per germline. Here the CDR3 reads CASSGQGEAEAFF. The CDR3 DNA reads TGTGCCAGCAGTGGACAGGGTGAGGCTGAAGCTTTCTTT.

The chain is built from TRBV12-3 or TRBV12-4 and TRBJ2-1; 9 bases are shared with TRBD2. The V segment lost 5 bases and the J segment 13 bases; nucleotides outside the gene matches: 6. This CDR3 has 12 amino acids. CDR3 amino acids: CASSASGTRQFF. The DNA for the CDR3 is TGTGCCAGCAGTGCTAGCGGGACGCGACAGTTCTTC.

This chain uses TRBV6-1 with TRBJ2-1; D may be TRBD1 (6 bases). Trimming took off 0 bases at V and 3 bases at J, with 12 bases between the two ends. This CDR3 has 16 residues. Germline V lookup: CDR1 MNHNS, CDR2 SASEGT. CDR3 region: CASSEAPRRGYNEQFF. The DNA of the CDR3 is TGTGCCAGCAGTGAAGCGCCCCGCAGGGGCTACAATGAGCAGTTCTTC.